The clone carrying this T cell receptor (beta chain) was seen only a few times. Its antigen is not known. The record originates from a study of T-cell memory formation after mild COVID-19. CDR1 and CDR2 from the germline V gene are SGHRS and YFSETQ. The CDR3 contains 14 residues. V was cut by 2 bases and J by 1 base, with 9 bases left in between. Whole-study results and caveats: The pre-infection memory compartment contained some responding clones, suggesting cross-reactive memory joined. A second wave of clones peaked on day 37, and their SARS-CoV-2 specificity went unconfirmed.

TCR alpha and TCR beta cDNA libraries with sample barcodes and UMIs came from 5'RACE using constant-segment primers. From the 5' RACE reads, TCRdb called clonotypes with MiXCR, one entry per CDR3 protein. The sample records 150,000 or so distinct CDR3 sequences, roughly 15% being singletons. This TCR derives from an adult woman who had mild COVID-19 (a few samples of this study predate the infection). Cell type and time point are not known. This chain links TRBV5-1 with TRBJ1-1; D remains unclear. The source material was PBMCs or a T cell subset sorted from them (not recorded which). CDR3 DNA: TGCGCCAGCAGCTTATGGGTCCAGAACACTGAAGCTTTCTTT. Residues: CASSLWVQNTEAFF.